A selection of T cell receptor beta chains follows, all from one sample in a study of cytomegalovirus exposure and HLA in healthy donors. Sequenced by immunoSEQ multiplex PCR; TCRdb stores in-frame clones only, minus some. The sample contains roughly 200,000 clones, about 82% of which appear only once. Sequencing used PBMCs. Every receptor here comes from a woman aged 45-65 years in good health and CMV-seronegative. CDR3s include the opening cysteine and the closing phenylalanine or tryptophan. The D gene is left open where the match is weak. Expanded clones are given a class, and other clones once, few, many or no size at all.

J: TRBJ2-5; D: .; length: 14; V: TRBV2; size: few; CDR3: CASSLQAGQETQYF; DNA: TGTGCCAGCAGTCTTCAAGCGGGTCAAGAGACCCAGTACTTC
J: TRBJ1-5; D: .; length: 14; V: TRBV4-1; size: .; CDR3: CASSLGQINQPQHF; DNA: TGCGCCAGCAGTCTCGGACAAATCAATCAGCCCCAGCATTTT
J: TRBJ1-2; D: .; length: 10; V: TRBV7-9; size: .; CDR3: CASTPGGYTF; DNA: TGTGCCAGCACCCCCGGGGGCTACACCTTC
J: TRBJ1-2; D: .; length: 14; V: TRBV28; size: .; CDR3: CASTPPAGNYGYTF; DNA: TGTGCCAGCACCCCACCCGCAGGGAACTATGGCTACACCTTC
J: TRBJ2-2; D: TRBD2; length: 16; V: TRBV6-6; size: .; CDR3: CASSHPAGGITGELFF; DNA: TGTGCCAGCAGTCATCCGGCGGGAGGTATTACCGGGGAGCTGTTTTTT
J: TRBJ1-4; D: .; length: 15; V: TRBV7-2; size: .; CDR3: CASSLEQGTNEKLFF; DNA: TGTGCCAGCAGCTTAGAACAGGGAACTAATGAAAAACTGTTTTTT
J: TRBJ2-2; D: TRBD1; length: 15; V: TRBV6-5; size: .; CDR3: CASSPDRVNTGELFF; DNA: TGTGCCAGCAGCCCCGACAGGGTGAACACCGGGGAGCTGTTTTTT
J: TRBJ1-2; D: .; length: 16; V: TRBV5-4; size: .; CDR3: CASKGTLQGFDYGYTF; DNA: TGTGCCAGCAAGGGGACTCTTCAAGGGTTCGACTATGGCTACACCTTC
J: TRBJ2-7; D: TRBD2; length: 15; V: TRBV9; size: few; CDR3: CASSVRASGIYEQYF; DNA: TGTGCCAGCAGCGTCCGAGCTAGCGGGATCTACGAGCAGTACTTC
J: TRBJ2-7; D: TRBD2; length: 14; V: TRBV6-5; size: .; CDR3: CASSESGGPYEQYF; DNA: TGTGCCAGCAGTGAGTCGGGAGGTCCCTACGAGCAGTACTTC
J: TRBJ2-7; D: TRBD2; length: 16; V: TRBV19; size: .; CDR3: CASSIGAAGGAYEQYF; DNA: TGTGCCAGTAGTATAGGGGCAGCGGGAGGCGCCTACGAGCAGTACTTC
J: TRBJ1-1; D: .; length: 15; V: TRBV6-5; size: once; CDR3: CASRTTRNRNTEAFF; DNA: TGTGCCAGCAGAACCACACGCAACCGGAACACTGAAGCTTTCTTT
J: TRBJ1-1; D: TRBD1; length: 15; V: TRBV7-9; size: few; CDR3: CASSLADRGQGEAFF; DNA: TGTGCCAGCAGCTTAGCCGACAGGGGGCAGGGTGAAGCTTTCTTT
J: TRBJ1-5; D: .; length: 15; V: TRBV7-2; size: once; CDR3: CASSLGSGFGQPQHF; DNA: TGTGCCAGCAGCTTAGGGTCAGGGTTTGGACAGCCCCAGCATTTT
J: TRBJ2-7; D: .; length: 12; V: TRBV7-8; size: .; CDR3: CASSLVSYEQYF; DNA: TGTGCCAGCAGCTTAGTTTCCTACGAGCAGTACTTC
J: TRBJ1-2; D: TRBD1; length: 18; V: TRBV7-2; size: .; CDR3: CASRTLRTGDLRRYGYTF; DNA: TGTGCCAGTCGAACACTCAGGACAGGGGACTTACGTCGCTATGGCTACACCTTC
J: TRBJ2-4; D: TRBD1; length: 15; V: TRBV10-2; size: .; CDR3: CASSPGQVAKNIQYF; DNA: TGCGCCAGCAGCCCTGGACAGGTAGCCAAAAACATTCAGTACTTC
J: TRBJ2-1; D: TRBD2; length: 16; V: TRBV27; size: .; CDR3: CASSLGTSGSTDEQFF; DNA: TGTGCCAGCAGTCTAGGGACTAGCGGGAGTACGGATGAGCAGTTCTTC
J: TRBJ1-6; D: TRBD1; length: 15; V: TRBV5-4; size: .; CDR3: CASSGRDSNNSPLHF; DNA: TGTGCCAGCAGCGGCCGGGACAGTAATAATTCACCCCTCCACTTT
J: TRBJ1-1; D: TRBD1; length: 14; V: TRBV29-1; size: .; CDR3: CSVANRGFGTEAFF; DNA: TGCAGCGTTGCGAACAGGGGGTTCGGCACTGAAGCTTTCTTT
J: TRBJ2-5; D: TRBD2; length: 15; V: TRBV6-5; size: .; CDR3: CASSYLAGVSETQYF; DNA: TGTGCCAGCAGTTACCTCGCGGGAGTGAGTGAGACCCAGTACTTC
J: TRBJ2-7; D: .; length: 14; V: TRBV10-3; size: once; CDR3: CAISDTSLGGEQYF; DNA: TGTGCCATCAGTGATACGAGTTTGGGGGGCGAGCAGTACTTC
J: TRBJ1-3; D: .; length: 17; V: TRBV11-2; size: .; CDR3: CASSLDPPLREGNTIYF; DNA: TGTGCCAGCAGCTTAGACCCCCCGTTGAGGGAAGGAAACACCATATATTTT
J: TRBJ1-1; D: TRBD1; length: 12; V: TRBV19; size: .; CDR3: CASRDRDTEAFF; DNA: TGTGCCAGTAGGGACAGGGATACTGAAGCTTTCTTT
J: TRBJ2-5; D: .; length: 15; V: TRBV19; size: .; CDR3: CASSPFNWGSQEQYF; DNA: TGTGCCAGTAGTCCATTTAATTGGGGCTCGCAAGAGCAGTACTTC
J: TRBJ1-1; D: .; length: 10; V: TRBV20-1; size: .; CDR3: CSAPLGGAFF; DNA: TGCAGTGCTCCTTTGGGGGGAGCTTTCTTT
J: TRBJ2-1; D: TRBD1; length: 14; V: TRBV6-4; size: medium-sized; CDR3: CASSPGTGGVEQFF; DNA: TGTGCCAGCAGCCCCGGGACAGGGGGCGTTGAGCAGTTCTTC
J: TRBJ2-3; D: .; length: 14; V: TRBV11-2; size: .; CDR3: CASSFGQYPDTQYF; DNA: TGTGCCAGCAGCTTCGGACAGTACCCGGATACGCAGTATTTT
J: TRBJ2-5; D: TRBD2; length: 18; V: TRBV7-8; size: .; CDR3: CASSLAGTSGALQETQYF; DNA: TGTGCCAGCAGCTTAGCCGGGACTAGCGGAGCATTACAAGAGACCCAGTACTTC
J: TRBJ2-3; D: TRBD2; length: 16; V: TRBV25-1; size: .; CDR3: CASSSGTSGRADAQYF; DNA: TGTGCCAGCAGCTCAGGGACTAGCGGGAGGGCCGATGCGCAGTATTTT
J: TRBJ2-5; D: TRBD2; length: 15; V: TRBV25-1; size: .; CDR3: CASSSISTSKETQYF; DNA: TGTGCCAGCAGTAGCATTTCGACTAGCAAAGAGACCCAGTACTTC
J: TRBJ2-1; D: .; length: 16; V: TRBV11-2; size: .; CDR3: CASSLDDTNSYNEQFF; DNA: TGTGCCAGCAGCTTAGACGACACGAACTCCTACAATGAGCAGTTCTTC